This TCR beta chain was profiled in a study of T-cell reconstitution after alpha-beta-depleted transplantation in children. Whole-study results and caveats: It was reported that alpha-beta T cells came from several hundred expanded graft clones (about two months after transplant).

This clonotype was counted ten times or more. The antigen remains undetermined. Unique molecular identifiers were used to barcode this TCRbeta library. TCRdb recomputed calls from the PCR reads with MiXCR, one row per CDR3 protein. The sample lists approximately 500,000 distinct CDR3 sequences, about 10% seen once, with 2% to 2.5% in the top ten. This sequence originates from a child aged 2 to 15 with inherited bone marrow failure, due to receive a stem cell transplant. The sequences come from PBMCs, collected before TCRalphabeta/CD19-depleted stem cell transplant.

CDR3 DNA: TGTGCCAGCAGTTTTCCGGGGAATACGCAGTATTTT. This sequence encodes CASSFPGNTQYF. The J gene is TRBJ2-3, the V gene TRBV27; perhaps TRBD2 as D (5 bases). Per the germline V gene, CDR1 is MNHEY and CDR2 is SMNVEV (reference sequence). The V end was cut by 3 bases, the J end by 7 bases, with 8 bases between. This CDR3 has 12 residues.